This T cell receptor beta chain was found in a study of OX40 agonist ivuxolimab in advanced cancers. Context from the whole study: Ivuxolimab was a fully human IgG2 agonistic monoclonal antibody targeting the costimulatory receptor OX40 (CD134). Intravenous ivuxolimab was administered to patients every 2 weeks at six dose levels: 0.01, 0.1, 0.3, 1.5, 3 and 10 mg/kg. Of the approximately 53 patients in dose escalation, some 20 had hepatocellular carcinoma, approximately 15 had melanoma, 9 had renal cell carcinoma and 9 had head and neck cancer. In the dose-escalation cohort, approximately 83% of patients were male, and the mean age was around 65 years with a range of 23 to 79. Prior anti-PD-1, anti-PD-L1 or anti-CTLA-4 therapy was permitted, and 40% of dose-escalation patients had received checkpoint inhibitors. Three dose-escalation patients achieved partial responses, one with hepatocellular carcinoma and two with cutaneous melanoma. The point of sequencing TCRbeta in the periphery was to test whether ivuxolimab changed TCR sequence diversity and drove clonal T-cell expansion. The paper reports the monotherapy dose-escalation portion (N of about 54 patients) of the phase I ivuxolimab trial. Overall study results and their limits: Low levels of normalized T-cell clonal expansion were also seen in some nonresponding patients. In the 0.1-3.0 mg/kg groups, partial responders were among the patients with the lowest normalized peripheral clonal expansion, particularly in CD8+ T cells. After ivuxolimab, more expanded clones were found on average in CD8+ T cells than in CD4+ T cells. At doses from 0.1 to 3.0 mg/kg, clonal expansion was seen in both CD4+ and CD8+ blood T cells between baseline and week 6. Which antigens the clonally expanded peripheral T cells were specific for was not determined.

Points on this clone: It lacks a known antigen. No quality values exist for individual bases; no much larger clone is one base distant.

Patients with autoimmune disease history or receiving systemic immunosuppression were excluded from the trial. Peripheral blood for TCR sequencing was collected from all dose cohorts at baseline, on cycle 4 day 1, and on cycle 7 day 1. The samples were drawn from a first-in-human, open-label, multicenter phase I dose-escalation trial of ivuxolimab. Adults with locally advanced or metastatic melanoma, renal cell, hepatocellular, or head and neck squamous cell carcinoma were enrolled in the trial. Before TCR sequencing, CD4+ and CD8+ T cells were separately sorted from peripheral blood. Genomic DNA was isolated from the sorted cells so that the TCRbeta CDR3 region could be sequenced. The immunoSEQ Assay was used to sequence the TCRbeta CDR3 regions. In TCRdb, the immuneACCESS table is reduced to in-frame sequences with V and J assigned. These tables do not hold every clone; where another copy was compared, an unresolved V gene accounts for under half, and the others remain unexplained. For this sample there are about 32,000 clones; just over 90% appear just once. The top ten constitute around 4.8% of the sample.

V is clipped by 5 bases and J by 6 bases, and the sequence between their germline boundaries is 23 bases long. CDR1 PRHDT and CDR2 FYEKMQ were looked up in the germline V gene (reference sequence). Its CDR3 holds 16 amino acids, cysteine through phenylalanine. Left in the record is the CDR3 DNA by itself, 48 bases read in frame from the first base. The chain employs TRBV13 and TRBJ2-7; the D region may be TRBD1 or TRBD2, each matching 5 bases equally. This sequence was found in an adult with an advanced solid tumor such as melanoma, head and neck, liver or kidney cancer. Here the sequenced sample was CD4+ or CD8+ T cells sorted from blood, taken in a trial of the OX40 agonist ivuxolimab. The nucleotide sequence reads as follows: TGTGCCAGCAGCACACGACAGAACACCGAGGGGAGCGAGCAGTACTTC. It is translated as CASSTRQNTEGSEQYF.